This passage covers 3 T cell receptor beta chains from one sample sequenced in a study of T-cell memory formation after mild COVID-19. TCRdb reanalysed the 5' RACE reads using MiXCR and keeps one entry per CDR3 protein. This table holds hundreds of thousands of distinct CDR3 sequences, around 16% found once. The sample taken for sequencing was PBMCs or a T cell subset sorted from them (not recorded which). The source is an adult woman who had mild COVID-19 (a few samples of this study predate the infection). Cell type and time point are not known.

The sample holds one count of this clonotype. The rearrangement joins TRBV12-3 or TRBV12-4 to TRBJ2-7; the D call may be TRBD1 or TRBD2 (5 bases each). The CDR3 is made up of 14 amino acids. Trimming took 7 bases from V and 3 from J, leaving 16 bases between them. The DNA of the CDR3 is TGTGCCAGCACGCAGGGAGACCTTCTCTACGAGCAGTACTTC. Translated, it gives CASTQGDLLYEQYF.

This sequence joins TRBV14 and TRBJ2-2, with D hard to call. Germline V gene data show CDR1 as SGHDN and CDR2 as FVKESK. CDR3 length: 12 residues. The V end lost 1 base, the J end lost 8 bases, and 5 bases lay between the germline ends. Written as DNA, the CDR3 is TGTGCCAGCAGCCAAGTGTGGGGGGAGCTGTTTTTT. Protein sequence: CASSQVWGELFF.

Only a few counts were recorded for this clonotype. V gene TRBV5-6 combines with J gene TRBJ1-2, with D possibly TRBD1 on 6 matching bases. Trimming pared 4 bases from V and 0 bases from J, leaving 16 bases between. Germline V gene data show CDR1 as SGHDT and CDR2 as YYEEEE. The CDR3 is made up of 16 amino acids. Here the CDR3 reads CASSRSTGDPNYGYTF. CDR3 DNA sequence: TGTGCCAGCAGCCGGTCGACAGGAGACCCTAACTATGGCTACACCTTC.